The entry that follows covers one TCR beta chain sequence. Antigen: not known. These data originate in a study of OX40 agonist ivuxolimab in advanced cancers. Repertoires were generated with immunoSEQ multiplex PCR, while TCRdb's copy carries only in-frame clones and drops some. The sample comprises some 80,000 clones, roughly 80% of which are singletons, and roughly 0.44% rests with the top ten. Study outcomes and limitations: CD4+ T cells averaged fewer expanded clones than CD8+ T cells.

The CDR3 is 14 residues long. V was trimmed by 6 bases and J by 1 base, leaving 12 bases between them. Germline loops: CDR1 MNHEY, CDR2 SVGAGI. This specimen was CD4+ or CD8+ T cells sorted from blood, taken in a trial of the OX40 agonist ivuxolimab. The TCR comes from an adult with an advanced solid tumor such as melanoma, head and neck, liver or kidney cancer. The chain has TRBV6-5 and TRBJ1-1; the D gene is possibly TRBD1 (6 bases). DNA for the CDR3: TGTGCCAGCAGATTCGGACAGCCGAACACTGAAGCTTTCTTT. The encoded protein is CASRFGQPNTEAFF.